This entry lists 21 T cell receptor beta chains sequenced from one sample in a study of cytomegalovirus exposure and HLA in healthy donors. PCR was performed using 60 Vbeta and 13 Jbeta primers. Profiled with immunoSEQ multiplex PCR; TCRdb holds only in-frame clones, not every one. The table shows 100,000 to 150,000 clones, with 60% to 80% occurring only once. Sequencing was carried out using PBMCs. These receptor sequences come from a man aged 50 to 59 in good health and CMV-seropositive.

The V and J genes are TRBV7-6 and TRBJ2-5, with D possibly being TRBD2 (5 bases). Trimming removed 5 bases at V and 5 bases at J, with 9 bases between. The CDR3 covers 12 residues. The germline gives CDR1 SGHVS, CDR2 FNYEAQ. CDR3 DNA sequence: TGTGCCAGCAGCCCCTGGAGGGAGACCCAGTACTTC. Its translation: CASSPWRETQYF.

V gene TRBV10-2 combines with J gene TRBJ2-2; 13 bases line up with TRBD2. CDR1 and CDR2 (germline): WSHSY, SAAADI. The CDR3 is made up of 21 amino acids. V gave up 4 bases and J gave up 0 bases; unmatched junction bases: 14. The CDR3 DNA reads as TGCGCCAGCAGTGGACTAGCGGGAGGACAGCACCCGAGCACGAACACCGGGGAGCTGTTTTTT. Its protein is CASSGLAGGQHPSTNTGELFF.

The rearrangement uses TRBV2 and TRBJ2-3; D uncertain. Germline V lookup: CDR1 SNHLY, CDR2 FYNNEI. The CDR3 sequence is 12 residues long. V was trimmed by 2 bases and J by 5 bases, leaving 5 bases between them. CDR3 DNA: TGTGCCAGCAGTGAAATGAGAGATACGCAGTATTTT. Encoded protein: CASSEMRDTQYF. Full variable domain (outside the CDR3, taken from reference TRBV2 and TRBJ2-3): EPEVTQTPSHQVTQMGQEVILRCVPISNHLYFYWYRQILGQKVEFLVSFYNNEISEKSEIFDDQFSVERPDGSNFTLKIRSTKLEDSAMYFCASSEMRDTQYFGPGTRLTVL.

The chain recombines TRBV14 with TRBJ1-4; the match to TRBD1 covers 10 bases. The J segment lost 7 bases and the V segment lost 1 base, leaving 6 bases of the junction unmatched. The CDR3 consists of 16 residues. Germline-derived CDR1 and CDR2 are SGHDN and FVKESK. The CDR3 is CASSQVGQGVFEKLFF. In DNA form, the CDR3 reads TGTGCCAGCAGCCAAGTCGGACAGGGGGTTTTTGAAAAACTGTTTTTT.

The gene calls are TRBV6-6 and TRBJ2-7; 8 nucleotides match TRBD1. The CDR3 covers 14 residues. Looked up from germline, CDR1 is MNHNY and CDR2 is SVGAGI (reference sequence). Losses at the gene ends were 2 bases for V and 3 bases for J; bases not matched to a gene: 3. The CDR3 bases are TGTGCCAGCAGTTACGGGGACAGGTACTACGAGCAGTACTTC. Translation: CASSYGDRYYEQYF.

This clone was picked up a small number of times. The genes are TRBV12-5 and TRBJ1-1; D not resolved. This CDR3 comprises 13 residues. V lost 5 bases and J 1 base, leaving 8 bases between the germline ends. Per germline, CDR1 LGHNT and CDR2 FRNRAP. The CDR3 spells CASGTGGNTEAFF. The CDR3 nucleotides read TGTGCTAGTGGTACGGGAGGGAACACTGAAGCTTTCTTT.

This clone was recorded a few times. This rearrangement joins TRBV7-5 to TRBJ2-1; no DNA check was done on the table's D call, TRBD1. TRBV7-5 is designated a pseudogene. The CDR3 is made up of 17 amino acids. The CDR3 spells CARSANPGTGVSNEQFF. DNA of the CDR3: TGTGCCAGAAGCGCAAACCCCGGGACAGGGGTTAGCAATGAGCAGTTCTTC.

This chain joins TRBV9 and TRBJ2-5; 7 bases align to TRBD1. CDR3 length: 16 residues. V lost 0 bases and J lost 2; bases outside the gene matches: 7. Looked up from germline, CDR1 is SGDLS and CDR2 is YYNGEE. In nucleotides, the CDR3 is TGTGCCAGCAGCGTAGGAGTTCTGGACAGGCAAGAGACCCAGTACTTC. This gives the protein CASSVGVLDRQETQYF.

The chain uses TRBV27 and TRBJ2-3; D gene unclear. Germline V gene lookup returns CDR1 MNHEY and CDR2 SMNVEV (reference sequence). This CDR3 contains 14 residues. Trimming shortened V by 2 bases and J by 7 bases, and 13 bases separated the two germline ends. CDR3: CASSLPPLSNTQYF. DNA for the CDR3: TGTGCCAGCAGTTTACCCCCACTCTCTAATACGCAGTATTTT.

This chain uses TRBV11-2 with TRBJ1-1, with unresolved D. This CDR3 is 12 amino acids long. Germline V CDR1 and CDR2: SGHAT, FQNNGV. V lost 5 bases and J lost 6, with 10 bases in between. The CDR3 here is CASSPGSAEAFF. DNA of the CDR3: TGTGCCAGCAGCCCCGGTTCGGCTGAAGCTTTCTTT.

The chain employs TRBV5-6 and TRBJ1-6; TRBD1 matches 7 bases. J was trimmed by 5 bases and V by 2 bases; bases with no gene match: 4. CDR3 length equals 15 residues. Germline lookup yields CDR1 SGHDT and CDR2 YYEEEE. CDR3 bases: TGTGCCAGCAGCTTATTGACAGGGAATAATTCACCCCTCCACTTT. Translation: CASSLLTGNNSPLHF.

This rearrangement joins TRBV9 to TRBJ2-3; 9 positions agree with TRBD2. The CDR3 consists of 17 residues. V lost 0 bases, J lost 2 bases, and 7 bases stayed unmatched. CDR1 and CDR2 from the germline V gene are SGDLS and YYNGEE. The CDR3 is CASSVAGAGGPTDTQYF. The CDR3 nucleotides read TGTGCCAGCAGCGTAGCCGGGGCGGGGGGGCCCACAGATACGCAGTATTTT.

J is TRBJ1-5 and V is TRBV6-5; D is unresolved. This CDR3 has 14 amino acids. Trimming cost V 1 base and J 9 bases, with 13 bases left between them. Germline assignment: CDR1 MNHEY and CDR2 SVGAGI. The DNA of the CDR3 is TGTGCCAGCAGTTACTACGACGGGGTGATGCCCCAGCATTTT. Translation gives CASSYYDGVMPQHF.

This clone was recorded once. The CDR3 DNA reads TGTGCCAGTAGTTTAGGGACAGGCCCTTCTCAAGCAAAGGAGCTGTTTTTT. It translates to CASSLGTGPSQAKELFF. This chain links TRBV19 with TRBJ2-2; 8 positions agree with TRBD1. This CDR3 comprises 17 residues. Germline lookup yields CDR1 LNHDA and CDR2 SQIVND (reference sequence). J lost 10 bases, V lost 5 bases, and 18 bases had no gene match. The entire variable domain, with the rest obtained from reference TRBV19 and TRBJ2-2, is as follows: DGGITQSPKYLFRKEGQNVTLSCEQNLNHDAMYWYRQDPGQGLRLIYYSQIVNDFQKGDIAEGYSVSREKKESFPLTVTSAQKNPTAFYLCASSLGTGPSQAKELFFGEGSRLTVL.

The CDR3 sequence: CSGVGQNTGELFF. The CDR3, as DNA: TGCAGCGGGGTGGGACAGAACACCGGGGAGCTGTTTTTT. V usage is TRBV29-1 and J usage is TRBJ2-2, with a tentative D call TRBD1 (6 bases). The CDR3 runs 13 residues. V was cut by 7 bases and J by 1 base, with 10 bases left in between. Germline V CDR1 and CDR2: SQVTM, ANQGSEA.

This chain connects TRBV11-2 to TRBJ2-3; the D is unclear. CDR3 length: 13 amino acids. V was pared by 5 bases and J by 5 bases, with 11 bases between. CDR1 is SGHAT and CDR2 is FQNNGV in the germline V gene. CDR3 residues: CASSPTSRDTQYF. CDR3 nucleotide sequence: TGTGCCAGCAGCCCCACCTCGAGAGATACGCAGTATTTT.

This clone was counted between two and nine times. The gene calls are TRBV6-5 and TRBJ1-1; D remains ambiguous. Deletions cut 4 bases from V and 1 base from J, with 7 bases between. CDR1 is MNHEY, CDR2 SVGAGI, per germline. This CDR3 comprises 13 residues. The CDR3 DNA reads TGTGCCAGCAGTTTAGTCCGGAACACTGAAGCTTTCTTT. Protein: CASSLVRNTEAFF.

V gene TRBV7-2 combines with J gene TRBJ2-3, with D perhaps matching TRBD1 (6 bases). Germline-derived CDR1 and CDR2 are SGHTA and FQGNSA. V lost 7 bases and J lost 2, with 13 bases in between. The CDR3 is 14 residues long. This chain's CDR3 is CASNHRADTDTQYF. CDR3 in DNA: TGTGCCAGCAACCACAGGGCCGACACAGATACGCAGTATTTT.

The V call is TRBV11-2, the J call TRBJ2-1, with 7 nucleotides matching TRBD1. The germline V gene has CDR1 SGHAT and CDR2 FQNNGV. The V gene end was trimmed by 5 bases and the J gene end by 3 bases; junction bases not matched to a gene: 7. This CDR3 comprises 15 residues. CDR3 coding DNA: TGTGCCAGCAGCAACTGGGACAGAAGCTACAATGAGCAGTTCTTC. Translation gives CASSNWDRSYNEQFF. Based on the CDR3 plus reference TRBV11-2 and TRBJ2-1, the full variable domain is EAGVAQSPRYKIIEKRQSVAFWCNPISGHATLYWYQQILGQGPKLLIQFQNNGVVDDSQLPKDRFSAERLKGVDSTLKIQPAKLEDSAVYLCASSNWDRSYNEQFFGPGTRLTVL.

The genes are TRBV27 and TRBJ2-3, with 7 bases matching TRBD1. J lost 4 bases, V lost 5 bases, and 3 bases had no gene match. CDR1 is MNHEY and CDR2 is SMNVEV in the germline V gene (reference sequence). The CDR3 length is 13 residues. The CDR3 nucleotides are TGTGCCAGCAGTCCACAGGGGTCAGATACGCAGTATTTT. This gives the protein CASSPQGSDTQYF.

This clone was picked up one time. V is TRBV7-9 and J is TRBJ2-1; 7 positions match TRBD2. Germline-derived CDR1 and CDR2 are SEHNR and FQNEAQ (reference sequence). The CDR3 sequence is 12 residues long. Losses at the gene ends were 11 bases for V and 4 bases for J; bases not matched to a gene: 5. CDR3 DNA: TGTGCCGCCAGGGAGGGGTACAATGAGCAGTTCTTC. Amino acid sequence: CAAREGYNEQFF.